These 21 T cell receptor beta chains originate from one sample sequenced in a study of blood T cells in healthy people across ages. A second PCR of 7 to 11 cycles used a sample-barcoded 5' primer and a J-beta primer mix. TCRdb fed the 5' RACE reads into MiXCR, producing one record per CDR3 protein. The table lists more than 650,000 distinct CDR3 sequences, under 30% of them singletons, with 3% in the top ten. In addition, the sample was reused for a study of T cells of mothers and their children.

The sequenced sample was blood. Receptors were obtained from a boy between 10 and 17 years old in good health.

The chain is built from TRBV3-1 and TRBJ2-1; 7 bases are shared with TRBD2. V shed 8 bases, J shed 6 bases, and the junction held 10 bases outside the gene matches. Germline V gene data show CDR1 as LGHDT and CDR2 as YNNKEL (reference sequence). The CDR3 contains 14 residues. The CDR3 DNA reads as TGTGCCAGCCAAACGGGGGGATGGCTCAATGAGCAGTTCTTC. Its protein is CASQTGGWLNEQFF.

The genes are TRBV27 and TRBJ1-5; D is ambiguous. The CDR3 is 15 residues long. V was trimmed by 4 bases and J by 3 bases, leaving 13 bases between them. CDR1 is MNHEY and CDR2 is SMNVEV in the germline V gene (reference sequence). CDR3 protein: CASSSSWSPNQPQHF. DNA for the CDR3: TGTGCCAGCAGTTCCTCGTGGAGCCCCAATCAGCCCCAGCATTTT.

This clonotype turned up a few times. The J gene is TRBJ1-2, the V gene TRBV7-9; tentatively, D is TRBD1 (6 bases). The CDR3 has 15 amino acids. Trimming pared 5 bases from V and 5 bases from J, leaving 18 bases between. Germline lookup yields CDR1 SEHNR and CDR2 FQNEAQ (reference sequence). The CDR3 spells CASSPFPGDNYGYTF. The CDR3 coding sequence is TGTGCCAGCAGCCCATTCCCAGGGGATAATTATGGCTACACCTTC.

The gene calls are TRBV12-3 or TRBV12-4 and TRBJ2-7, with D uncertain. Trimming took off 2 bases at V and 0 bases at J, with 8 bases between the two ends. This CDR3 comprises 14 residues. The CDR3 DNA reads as TGTGCCAGCAGTTTACAGCGTGACTCCTACGAGCAGTACTTC. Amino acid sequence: CASSLQRDSYEQYF.

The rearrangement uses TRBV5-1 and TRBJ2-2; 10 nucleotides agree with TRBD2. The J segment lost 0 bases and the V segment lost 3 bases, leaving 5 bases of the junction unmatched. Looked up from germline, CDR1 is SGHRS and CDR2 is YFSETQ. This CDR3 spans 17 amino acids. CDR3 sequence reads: CASSSISGGPNTGELFF. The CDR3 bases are TGCGCCAGCAGCTCTATTAGCGGGGGGCCGAACACCGGGGAGCTGTTTTTT.

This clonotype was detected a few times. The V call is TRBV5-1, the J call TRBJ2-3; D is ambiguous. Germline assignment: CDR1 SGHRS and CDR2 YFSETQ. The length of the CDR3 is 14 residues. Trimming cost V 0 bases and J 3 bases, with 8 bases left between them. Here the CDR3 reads CASSLAVRTDTQYF. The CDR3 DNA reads TGCGCCAGCAGCTTGGCCGTGAGGACAGATACGCAGTATTTT.

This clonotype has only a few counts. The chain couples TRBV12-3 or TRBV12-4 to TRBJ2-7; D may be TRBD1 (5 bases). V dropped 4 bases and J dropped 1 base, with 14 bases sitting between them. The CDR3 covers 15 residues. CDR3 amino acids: CASSSWEGESYEQYF. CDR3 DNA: TGTGCCAGCAGTTCGTGGGAAGGGGAATCCTACGAGCAGTACTTC.

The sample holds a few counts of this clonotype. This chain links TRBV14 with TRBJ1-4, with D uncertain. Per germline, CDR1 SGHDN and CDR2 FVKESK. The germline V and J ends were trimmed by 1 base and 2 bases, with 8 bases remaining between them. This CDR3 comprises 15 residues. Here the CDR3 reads CASSQGIGTNEKLFF. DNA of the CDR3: TGTGCCAGCAGCCAAGGGATCGGGACTAATGAAAAACTGTTTTTT.

CDR3 bases: TGCGCCAGCAGCACTGGACAGGGCTTTCAAGAGACCCAGTACTTC. It codes for CASSTGQGFQETQYF. The gene calls are TRBV5-1 and TRBJ2-5; TRBD1 matches 8 bases. V lost 4 bases, J lost 2 bases, and 7 bases stayed unmatched. CDR3 length: 15 residues. CDR1 SGHRS and CDR2 YFSETQ come from the germline V gene.

The CDR3 DNA reads as TGCGCCAGCGGCAAGACCAAAAACACTGAAGCTTTCTTT. As protein: CASGKTKNTEAFF. This chain links TRBV5-1 with TRBJ1-1; no firm D call. Trimming left V 7 bases short and J 2 bases short, with 12 bases between. This CDR3 has 13 amino acids. Germline V lookup: CDR1 SGHRS, CDR2 YFSETQ. Based on the CDR3 plus reference TRBV5-1 and TRBJ1-1, the full variable domain is KAGVTQTPRYLIKTRGQQVTLSCSPISGHRSVSWYQQTPGQGLQFLFEYFSETQRNKGNFPGRFSGRQFSNSRSEMNVSTLELGDSALYLCASGKTKNTEAFFGQGTRLTVV.

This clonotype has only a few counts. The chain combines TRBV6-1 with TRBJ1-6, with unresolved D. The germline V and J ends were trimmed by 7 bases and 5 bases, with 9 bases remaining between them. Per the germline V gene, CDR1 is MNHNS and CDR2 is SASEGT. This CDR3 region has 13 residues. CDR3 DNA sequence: TGTGCCAGCATCGGGCTTAATAATTCACCCCTCCACTTT. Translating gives CASIGLNNSPLHF.

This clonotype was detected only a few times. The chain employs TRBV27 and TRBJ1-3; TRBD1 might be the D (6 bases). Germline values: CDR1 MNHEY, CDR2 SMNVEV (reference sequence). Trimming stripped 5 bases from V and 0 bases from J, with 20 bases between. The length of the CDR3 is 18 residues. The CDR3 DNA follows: TGTGCCAGCAGTCCTTCGGGACATCGGAGAGGCTCTGGAAACACCATATATTTT. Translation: CASSPSGHRRGSGNTIYF.

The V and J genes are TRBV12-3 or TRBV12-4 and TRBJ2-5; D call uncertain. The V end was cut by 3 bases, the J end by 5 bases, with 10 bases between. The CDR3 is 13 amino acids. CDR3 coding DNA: TGTGCCAGCAGTTTTGCCCCGCGGGAGACCCAGTACTTC. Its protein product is CASSFAPRETQYF.

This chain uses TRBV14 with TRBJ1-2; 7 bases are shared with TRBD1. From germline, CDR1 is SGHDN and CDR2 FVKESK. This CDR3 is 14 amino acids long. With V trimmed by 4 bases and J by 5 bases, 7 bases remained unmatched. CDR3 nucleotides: TGTGCCAGCAGCCTCAGGACAGGCCCATATGGCTACACCTTC. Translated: CASSLRTGPYGYTF. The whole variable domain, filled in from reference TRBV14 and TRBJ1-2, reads EAGVTQFPSHSVIEKGQTVTLRCDPISGHDNLYWYRRVMGKEIKFLLHFVKESKQDESGMPNNRFLAERTGGTYSTLKVQPAELEDSGVYFCASSLRTGPYGYTFGSGTRLTVV.

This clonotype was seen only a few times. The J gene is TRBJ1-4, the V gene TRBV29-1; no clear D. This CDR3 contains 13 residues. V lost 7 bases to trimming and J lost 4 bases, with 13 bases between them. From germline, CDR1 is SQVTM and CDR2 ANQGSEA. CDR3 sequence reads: CSAILGNNEKLFF. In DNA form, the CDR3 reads TGCAGCGCGATCCTCGGGAATAATGAAAAACTGTTTTTT. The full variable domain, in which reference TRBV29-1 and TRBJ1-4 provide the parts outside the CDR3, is SAVISQKPSRDICQRGTSLTIQCQVDSQVTMMFWYRQQPGQSLTLIATANQGSEATYESGFVIDKFPISRPNLTFSTLTVSNMSPEDSSIYLCSAILGNNEKLFFGSGTQLSVL.

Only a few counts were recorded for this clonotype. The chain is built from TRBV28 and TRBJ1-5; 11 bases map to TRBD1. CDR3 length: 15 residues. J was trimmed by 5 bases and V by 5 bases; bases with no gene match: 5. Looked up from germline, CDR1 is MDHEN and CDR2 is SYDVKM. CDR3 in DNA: TGTGCCAGCAGTGGACAGGGGGCAGGGGATCAGCCCCAGCATTTT. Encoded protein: CASSGQGAGDQPQHF.

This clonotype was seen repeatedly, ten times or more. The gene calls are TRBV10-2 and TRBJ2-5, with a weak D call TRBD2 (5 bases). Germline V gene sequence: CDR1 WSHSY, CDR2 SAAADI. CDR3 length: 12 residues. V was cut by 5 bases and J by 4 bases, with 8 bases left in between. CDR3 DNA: TGCGCCAGCAGTAGAGCGGCAGAGACCCAGTACTTC. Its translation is CASSRAAETQYF.

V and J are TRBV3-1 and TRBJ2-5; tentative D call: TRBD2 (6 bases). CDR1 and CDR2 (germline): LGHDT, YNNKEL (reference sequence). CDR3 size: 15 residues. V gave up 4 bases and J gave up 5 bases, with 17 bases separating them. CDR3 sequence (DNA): TGTGCCAGCAGCCTAAGCTCACCCAGCGGGGAGACCCAGTACTTC. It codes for CASSLSSPSGETQYF.

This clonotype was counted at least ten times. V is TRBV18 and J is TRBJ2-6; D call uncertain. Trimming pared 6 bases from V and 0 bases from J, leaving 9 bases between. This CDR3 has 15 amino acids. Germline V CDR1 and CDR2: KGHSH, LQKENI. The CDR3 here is CASSPTVSGANVLTF. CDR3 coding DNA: TGTGCCAGCTCCCCCACGGTCTCTGGGGCCAACGTCCTGACTTTC.

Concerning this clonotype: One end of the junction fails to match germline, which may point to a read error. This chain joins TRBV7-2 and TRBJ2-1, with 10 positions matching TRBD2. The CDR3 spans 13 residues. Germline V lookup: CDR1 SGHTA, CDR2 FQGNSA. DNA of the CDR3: TGTGCCAGCAGCTTAACCCCGGCTAGCGGGGGTTACTTC. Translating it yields CASSLTPASGGYF.

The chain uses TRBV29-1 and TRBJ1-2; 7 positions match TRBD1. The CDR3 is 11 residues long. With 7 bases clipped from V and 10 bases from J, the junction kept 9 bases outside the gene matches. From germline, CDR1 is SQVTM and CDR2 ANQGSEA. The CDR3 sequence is CSASTGSVYTF. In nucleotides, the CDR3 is TGCAGCGCATCGACAGGGTCTGTCTACACCTTC.